This T cell receptor beta chain comes out of a study of cytomegalovirus exposure and HLA in healthy donors. Germline CDR1 SNHLY, CDR2 FYNNEI. With 4 bases clipped from V and 7 bases from J, the junction kept 2 bases outside the gene matches. There are 14 residues in the CDR3. The PCR employed 60 Vbeta primers together with 13 Jbeta primers. The assay was immunoSEQ multiplex PCR, and TCRdb's table has in-frame clones only and misses some. The repertoire has 150,000 to 180,000 clones, around 74% of them found once; the top ten carry approximately 3%. Sample: PBMCs. The sequence derives from a man aged 18 to 29 in good health and CMV-seronegative. This sequence joins TRBV2 and TRBJ1-6; 9 nucleotides line up with TRBD1. The CDR3 DNA reads as TGTGCCAGCAGTGTCGGGACAGGGAATTCACCCCTCCACTTT. This translates into CASSVGTGNSPLHF. Full variable domain (missing parts from reference TRBV2 and TRBJ1-6): EPEVTQTPSHQVTQMGQEVILRCVPISNHLYFYWYRQILGQKVEFLVSFYNNEISEKSEIFDDQFSVERPDGSNFTLKIRSTKLEDSAMYFCASSVGTGNSPLHFGNGTRLTVT.